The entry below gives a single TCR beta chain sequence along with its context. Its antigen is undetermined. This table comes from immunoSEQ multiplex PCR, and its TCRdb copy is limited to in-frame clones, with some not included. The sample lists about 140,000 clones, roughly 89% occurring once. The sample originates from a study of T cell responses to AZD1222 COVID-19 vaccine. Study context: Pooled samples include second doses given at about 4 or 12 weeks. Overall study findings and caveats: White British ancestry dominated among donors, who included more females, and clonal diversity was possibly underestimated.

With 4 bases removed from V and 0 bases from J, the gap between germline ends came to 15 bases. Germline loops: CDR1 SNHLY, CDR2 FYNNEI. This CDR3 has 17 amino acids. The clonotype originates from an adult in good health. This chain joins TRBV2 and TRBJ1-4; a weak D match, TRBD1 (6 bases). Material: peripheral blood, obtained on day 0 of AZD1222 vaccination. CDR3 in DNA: TGTGCCAGCAGTGTGGGGCAGGGGCCCTCAACTAATGAAAAACTGTTTTTT. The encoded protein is CASSVGQGPSTNEKLFF.